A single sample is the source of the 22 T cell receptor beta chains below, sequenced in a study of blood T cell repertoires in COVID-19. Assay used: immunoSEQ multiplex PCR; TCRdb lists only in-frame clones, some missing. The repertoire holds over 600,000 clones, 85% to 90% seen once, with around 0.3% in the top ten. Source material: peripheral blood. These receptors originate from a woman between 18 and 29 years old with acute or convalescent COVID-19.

CDR3 nucleotides: TGCGCCAGCAGCGGAACAGGGAAATCACCCCTCCACTTT. Amino acids: CASSGTGKSPLHF. The J gene is TRBJ1-6, the V gene TRBV5-1; the D gene is possibly TRBD1 (6 bases). V lost 4 bases and J lost 10, with 12 bases in between. The CDR3 is 13 residues long. CDR1 and CDR2 (germline): SGHRS, YFSETQ.

CDR3 bases: TGCGCCAGCAGCTTTTTGGGCTGGACTGAAGCTTTCTTT. Translating it yields CASSFLGWTEAFF. This chain joins TRBV5-1 and TRBJ1-1; D remains ambiguous. CDR1 SGHRS and CDR2 YFSETQ come from the germline V gene. The CDR3 has 13 amino acids. V dropped 2 bases and J dropped 5 bases, with 10 bases sitting between them.

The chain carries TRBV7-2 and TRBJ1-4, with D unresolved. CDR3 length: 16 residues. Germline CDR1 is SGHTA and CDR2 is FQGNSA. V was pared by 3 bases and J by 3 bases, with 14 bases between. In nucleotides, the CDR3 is TGTGCCAGCAGCTTTCGCAGGTCGACGGCTAATGAAAAACTGTTTTTT. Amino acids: CASSFRRSTANEKLFF.

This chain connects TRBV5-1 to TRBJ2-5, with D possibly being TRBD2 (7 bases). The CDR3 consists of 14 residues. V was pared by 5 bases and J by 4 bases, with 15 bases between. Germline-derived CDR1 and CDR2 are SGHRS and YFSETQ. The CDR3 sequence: CASRGGGRGETQYF. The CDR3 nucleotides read TGCGCCAGCAGGGGAGGGGGGCGAGGAGAGACCCAGTACTTC.

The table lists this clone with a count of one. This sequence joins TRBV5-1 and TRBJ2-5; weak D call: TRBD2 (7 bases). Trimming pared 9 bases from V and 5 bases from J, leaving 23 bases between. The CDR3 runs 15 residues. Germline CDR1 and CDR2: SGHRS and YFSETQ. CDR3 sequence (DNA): TGCGCCACTACACCTGGTGGGGGGGCCCAGGAGACCCAGTACTTC. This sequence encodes CATTPGGGAQETQYF.

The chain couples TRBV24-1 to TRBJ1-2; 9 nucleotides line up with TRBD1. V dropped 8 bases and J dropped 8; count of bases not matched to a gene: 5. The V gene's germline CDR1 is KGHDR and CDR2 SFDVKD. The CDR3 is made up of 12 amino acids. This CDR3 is CATKGQGSGYTF. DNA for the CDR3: TGTGCCACCAAAGGACAGGGGAGCGGCTACACCTTC.

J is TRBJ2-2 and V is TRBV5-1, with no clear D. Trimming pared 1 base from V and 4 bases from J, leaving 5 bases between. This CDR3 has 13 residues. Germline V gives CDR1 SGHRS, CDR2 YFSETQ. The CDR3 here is CASSLSPTGELFF. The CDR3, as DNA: TGCGCCAGCAGCTTGTCTCCCACCGGGGAGCTGTTTTTT.

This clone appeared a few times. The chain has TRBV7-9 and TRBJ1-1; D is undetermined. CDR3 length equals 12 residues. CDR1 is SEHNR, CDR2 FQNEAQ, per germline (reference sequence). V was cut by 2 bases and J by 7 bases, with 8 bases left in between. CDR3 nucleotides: TGTGCCAGCAGCTTACTCTGGAGTGAAGCTTTCTTT. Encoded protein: CASSLLWSEAFF.

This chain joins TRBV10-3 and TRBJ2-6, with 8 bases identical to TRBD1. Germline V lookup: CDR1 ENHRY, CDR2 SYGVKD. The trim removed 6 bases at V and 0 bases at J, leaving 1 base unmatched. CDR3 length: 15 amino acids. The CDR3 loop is CAISGQGSGANVLTF. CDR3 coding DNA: TGTGCCATCAGCGGACAGGGCTCTGGGGCCAACGTCCTGACTTTC.

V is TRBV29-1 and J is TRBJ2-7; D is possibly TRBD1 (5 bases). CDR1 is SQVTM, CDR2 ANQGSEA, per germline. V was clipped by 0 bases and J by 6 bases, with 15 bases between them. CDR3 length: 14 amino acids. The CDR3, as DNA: TGCAGCGTTGAAGAAGGCAGGGTATCGGGCGAGCAGTACTTC. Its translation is CSVEEGRVSGEQYF.

For the CDR3, the DNA is TGTGCCAGCAGCCCAGGGACATTTGTTTGGGAAGTGTCTTTCTTT. Its translation is CASSPGTFVWEVSFF. The chain carries TRBV7-9 and TRBJ1-1, with D possibly TRBD1 on 6 matching bases. The CDR3 runs to 15 residues. The germline V and J ends were trimmed by 5 bases and 12 bases, with 25 bases remaining between them. The germline CDR1 and CDR2 sequences are SEHNR and FQNEAQ (reference sequence).

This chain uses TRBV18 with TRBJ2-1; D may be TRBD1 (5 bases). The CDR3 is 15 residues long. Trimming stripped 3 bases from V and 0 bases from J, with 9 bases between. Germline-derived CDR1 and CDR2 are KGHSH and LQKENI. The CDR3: CASSPDRFSYNEQFF. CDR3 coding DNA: TGTGCCAGCTCACCCGACAGATTCTCCTACAATGAGCAGTTCTTC.

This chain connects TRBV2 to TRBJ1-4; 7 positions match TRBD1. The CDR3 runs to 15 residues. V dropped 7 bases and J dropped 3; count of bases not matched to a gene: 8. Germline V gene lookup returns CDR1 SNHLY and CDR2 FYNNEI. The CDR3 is CASIRPGTANEKLFF. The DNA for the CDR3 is TGTGCCAGCATTCGGCCCGGGACAGCTAATGAAAAACTGTTTTTT. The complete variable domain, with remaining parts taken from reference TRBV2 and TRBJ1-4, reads EPEVTQTPSHQVTQMGQEVILRCVPISNHLYFYWYRQILGQKVEFLVSFYNNEISEKSEIFDDQFSVERPDGSNFTLKIRSTKLEDSAMYFCASIRPGTANEKLFFGSGTQLSVL.

This CDR3 is CASSYVLADMETQYF. CDR3 coding DNA: TGTGCCAGCAGTTATGTCCTAGCGGACATGGAGACCCAGTACTTC. This chain connects TRBV6-5 to TRBJ2-5; 7 bases are shared with TRBD2. CDR3 length: 15 amino acids. After removal of 3 bases from V and 5 bases from J, the junction contained 9 bases not matched to a gene. CDR1 is MNHEY and CDR2 is SVGAGI in the germline V gene.

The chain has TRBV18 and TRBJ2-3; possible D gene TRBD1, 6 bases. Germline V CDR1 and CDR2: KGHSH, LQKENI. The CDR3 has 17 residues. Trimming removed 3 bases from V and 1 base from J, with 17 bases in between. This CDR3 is CASSPLSGGRGTDTQYF. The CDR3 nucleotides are TGTGCCAGCTCACCCCTTAGTGGGGGCCGAGGCACAGATACGCAGTATTTT. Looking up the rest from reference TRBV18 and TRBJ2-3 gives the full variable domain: NAGVMQNPRHLVRRRGQEARLRCSPMKGHSHVYWYRQLPEEGLKFMVYLQKENIIDESGMPKERFSAEFPKEGPSILRIQQVVRGDSAAYFCASSPLSGGRGTDTQYFGPGTRLTVL.

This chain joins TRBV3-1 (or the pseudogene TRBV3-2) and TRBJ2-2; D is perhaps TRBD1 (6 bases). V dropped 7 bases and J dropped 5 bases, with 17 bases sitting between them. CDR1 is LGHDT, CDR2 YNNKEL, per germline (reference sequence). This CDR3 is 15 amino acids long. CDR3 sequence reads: CASTSYYRETGELFF. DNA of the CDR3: TGTGCCAGCACTTCCTATTACAGGGAAACCGGGGAGCTGTTTTTT.

DNA of the CDR3: TGCGCCAGCAGCCAGATCCCAGTCCTAGTCCCTTACAATGAGCAGTTCTTC. The encoded protein is CASSQIPVLVPYNEQFF. The chain recombines TRBV4-1 with TRBJ2-1; D gene uncertain. Deletions cut 3 bases from V and 4 bases from J, with 19 bases between. Germline-derived CDR1 and CDR2 are MGHRA and YSYEKL. The CDR3 loop spans 17 amino acids.

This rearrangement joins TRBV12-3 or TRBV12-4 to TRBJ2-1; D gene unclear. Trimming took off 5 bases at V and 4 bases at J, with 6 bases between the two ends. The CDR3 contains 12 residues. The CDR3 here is CASSAYYNEQFF. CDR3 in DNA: TGTGCCAGCAGTGCCTATTACAATGAGCAGTTCTTC.

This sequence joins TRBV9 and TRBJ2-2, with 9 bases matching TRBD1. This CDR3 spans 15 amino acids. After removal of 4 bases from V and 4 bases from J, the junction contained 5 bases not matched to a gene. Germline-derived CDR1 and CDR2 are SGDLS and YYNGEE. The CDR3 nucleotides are TGTGCCAGCAGCTGGGAGGGACAGGGCACCGGGGAGCTGTTTTTT. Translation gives CASSWEGQGTGELFF.

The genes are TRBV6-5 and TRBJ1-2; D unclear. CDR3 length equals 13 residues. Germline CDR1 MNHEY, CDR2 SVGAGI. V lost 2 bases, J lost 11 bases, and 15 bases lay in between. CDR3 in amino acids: CASSYTNDKLYTF. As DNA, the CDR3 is TGTGCCAGCAGTTACACCAACGACAAATTATACACCTTC.

CDR3 sequence (DNA): TGTGCCAGCAGGTCAGGGGAGTCTGGCTACACCTTC. Protein sequence: CASRSGESGYTF. This chain connects TRBV2 to TRBJ1-2; perhaps TRBD1 as D (6 bases). The CDR3 runs 12 residues. CDR1 and CDR2 from the germline V gene are SNHLY and FYNNEI. V lost 6 bases to trimming and J lost 7 bases, with 12 bases between them.

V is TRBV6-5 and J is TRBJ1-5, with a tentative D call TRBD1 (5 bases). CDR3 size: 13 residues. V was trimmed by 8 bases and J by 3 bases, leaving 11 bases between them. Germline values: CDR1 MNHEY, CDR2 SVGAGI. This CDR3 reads CASGRGVNQPQHF. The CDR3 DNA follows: TGTGCCAGCGGGAGGGGTGTCAATCAGCCCCAGCATTTT.